The following is a TCR beta chain sequence with its context. Antigen unknown. Other DNA sequences in this sample translate to the same CDR3. Per germline, CDR1 MDHEN and CDR2 SYDVKM. Trimming left V 3 bases short and J 0 bases short, with 3 bases between. CDR3 size: 13 residues. This sample was taken from a study of cytomegalovirus exposure and HLA in healthy donors. The PCR was carried out with 60 Vbeta primers and 13 Jbeta primers. Sequenced by immunoSEQ multiplex PCR; TCRdb stores in-frame clones only, minus some. The sample consists of some 130,000 clones, roughly three quarters of them appearing once. Findings and caveats of the study: Most TCR sequences were rare, but some public TCRs occurred in many donors. A later analysis reportedly found fewer N-insertions in an Asian-associated ancestry cluster than the approximately 670-donor mean.

The V call is TRBV28, the J call TRBJ1-5, with D hard to call. This receptor was taken from a young man in good health and CMV-seronegative. Sample: PBMCs. The CDR3 region has the DNA TGTGCCAGCAGTTTCTCTAGCAATCAGCCCCAGCATTTT. It is translated as CASSFSSNQPQHF.